Presented here are 9 T cell receptor beta chains from one specimen sequenced in a study of brain T cells in children with intractable seizures. Repertoires were generated with immunoSEQ multiplex PCR, while TCRdb's copy carries only in-frame clones and drops some. The sample lists 78,000 or so clones, around nine tenths occurring once. The sample in question was peripheral blood, obtained at surgery. These receptor sequences come from a girl aged 2 to 10 with Rasmussen encephalitis and intractable seizures.

The chain is built from TRBV2 and TRBJ2-4; D might be TRBD1 (7 bases). CDR1 and CDR2 (germline): SNHLY, FYNNEI. This CDR3 has 17 amino acids. V lost 2 bases to trimming and J lost 2 bases, with 16 bases between them. CDR3 bases: TGTGCCAGCAGTGAATTCGGCGGGACAGCCACCAAAAACATTCAGTACTTC. Protein sequence: CASSEFGGTATKNIQYF.

The V gene is TRBV6-6, the J gene TRBJ2-1, with D perhaps being TRBD1 or TRBD2 (5 bases each). The CDR3 consists of 14 residues. V lost 5 bases and J 6 bases, leaving 14 bases between the germline ends. Germline lookup yields CDR1 MNHNY and CDR2 SVGAGI (reference sequence). CDR3 loop: CASSAGTFSNEQFF. The CDR3 nucleotides read TGTGCCAGCAGTGCCGGGACGTTCAGCAATGAGCAGTTCTTC.

The gene calls are TRBV28 and TRBJ1-1; D is possibly TRBD1 (5 bases). The CDR3 length is 14 residues. V was clipped by 3 bases and J by 4 bases, with 12 bases between them. Germline V CDR1 and CDR2: MDHEN, SYDVKM. The CDR3 bases are TGTGCCAGCAGTTTTACCCGACAGCGCACTGAAGCTTTCTTT. Protein: CASSFTRQRTEAFF. Full variable domain (remainder filled in from reference TRBV28 and TRBJ1-1): DVKVTQSSRYLVKRTGEKVFLECVQDMDHENMFWYRQDPGLGLRLIYFSYDVKMKEKGDIPEGYSVSREKKERFSLILESASTNQTSMYLCASSFTRQRTEAFFGQGTRLTVV.

There are a few counts of this clone. This rearrangement joins TRBV28 to TRBJ1-2; 9 nucleotides match TRBD1. Looked up from germline, CDR1 is MDHEN and CDR2 is SYDVKM. V trimming: 5 bases; J trimming: 8 bases; junction bases outside the gene matches: 3. This CDR3 is built from 12 residues. CDR3 DNA: TGTGCCAGCAGTCAGGGACAGGGAGGCTACACCTTC. Protein sequence: CASSQGQGGYTF.

V usage is TRBV19 and J usage is TRBJ2-1; 10 bases map to TRBD2. The J segment lost 8 bases and the V segment lost 7 bases, leaving 14 bases of the junction unmatched. This CDR3 is built from 16 residues. Per the germline V gene, CDR1 is LNHDA and CDR2 is SQIVND (reference sequence). CDR3 residues: CASKPLRLAGDDEQFF. Here the CDR3 DNA reads TGTGCCAGTAAGCCGTTAAGGCTAGCGGGGGATGATGAGCAGTTCTTC.

The chain employs TRBV9 and TRBJ2-1; 9 nucleotides match TRBD1. The germline gives CDR1 SGDLS, CDR2 YYNGEE. V was pared by 0 bases and J by 1 base, with 8 bases of the junction left unmatched. The CDR3 sequence is 18 residues long. This CDR3 is CASSVGIGQGSSYNEQFF. DNA for the CDR3: TGTGCCAGCAGCGTAGGTATTGGACAGGGGAGTTCCTACAATGAGCAGTTCTTC.

The chain has TRBV30 and TRBJ1-2; weak D call: TRBD1 (5 bases). CDR1 and CDR2 from the germline V gene are GTSNPN and SVGIG (reference sequence). This CDR3 comprises 11 residues. With 0 bases removed from V and 7 bases from J, the gap between germline ends came to 6 bases. The CDR3 here is CAWSVGGGYTF. The CDR3 region has the DNA TGTGCCTGGAGTGTTGGGGGTGGCTACACCTTC.

There are a few counts of this clone. The gene calls are TRBV3-1 (or the pseudogene TRBV3-2) and TRBJ1-2; D gene unclear. CDR1 is LGHDT, CDR2 YNNKEL, per germline (reference sequence). The CDR3 consists of 14 residues. The V and J ends lost 4 bases and 4 bases respectively, with 13 bases between them. The CDR3 DNA sequence: TGTGCCAGCAGCCCAACTAGAGGATCCTATGGCTACACCTTC. Protein sequence: CASSPTRGSYGYTF.

The CDR3 DNA reads TGTGCCAGCAGCGTAGGTGGGGTCGACGAGCAGTACTTC. Translating it yields CASSVGGVDEQYF. The J gene is TRBJ2-7, the V gene TRBV9, with D unclear. V lost 0 bases, J lost 5 bases, and 9 bases lay in between. Germline lookup yields CDR1 SGDLS and CDR2 YYNGEE. The CDR3 sequence is 13 residues long.